The T cell receptor (beta chain) under discussion was sequenced for a study of T cells in tumors after PD-1 blockade. Background on the study: During anti-PD-1 treatment, some patients continued daily vismodegib 150 mg.

The protocol was immunoSEQ multiplex PCR, while the TCRdb copy is restricted to in-frame clones and leaves out a portion. The profile shows thousands of clones, approximately 60% of them singletons. Documented time point: second of two post-therapy site-matched biopsies two to three months apart. The specimen comprised tumor tissue, sampled after anti-PD-1 treatment. This TCR came from a human donor with basal cell carcinoma.

The CDR3, as DNA: TGTGCCAGCAGTTTAGAGGGGTATTCACCCCTCCACTTT. Amino acids: CASSLEGYSPLHF. The V and J genes are TRBV12-3 or TRBV12-4 and TRBJ1-6; tentatively, D is TRBD1 (5 bases). Trimming shortened V by 1 base and J by 8 bases, and 6 bases separated the two germline ends. The CDR3 sequence is 13 residues long.